These T cell receptor beta chains were read from a single sample in a study of blood T cell repertoires in COVID-19. Libraries were prepared by immunoSEQ multiplex PCR; TCRdb keeps only in-frame clonotypes and omits some of them. The sample has 200,000 to 250,000 clones, 65% to 90% seen once. The sample consisted of PBMCs or T cells enriched from blood (not recorded which). Receptors originate from a woman between 50 and 59 years old with acute COVID-19. CDR3s include the opening cysteine and the closing phenylalanine or tryptophan. D genes are given only for firm matches. Size values are once, few and many counts, or a class for expanded clones, and some rows have none.

v_gene	d_gene	abundance	j_gene	CDR3nt	CDR3aa
TRBV4-2	-	-	TRBJ1-4	TGTGCCAGCACTGTAACAGGATACAATGAAAAACTGTTTTTT	CASTVTGYNEKLFF
TRBV19	TRBD1	-	TRBJ1-5	TGTGCCAGCTCCGGGACAGGGGAAGGTCAGCCCCAGCATTTT	CASSGTGEGQPQHF
TRBV30	-	-	TRBJ1-1	TGTGCCTGGAGTGCGGGGTCGAACACTGAAGCTTTCTTT	CAWSAGSNTEAFF
TRBV19	-	-	TRBJ1-2	TGTGCCAGTGCCCCAGACAGGAGCTCTAACTATGGCTACACCTTC	CASAPDRSSNYGYTF
TRBV6-2/TRBV6-3	-	-	TRBJ1-2	TGTGCCAGCAGTTATCCCGGGACAAGAGCCTATGGCTACACCTTC	CASSYPGTRAYGYTF
TRBV30	-	-	TRBJ1-2	TGTGCCTGGAGCGGGAGGGAAGGTGGCTACACCTTC	CAWSGREGGYTF
TRBV18	-	-	TRBJ2-5	TGTGCCAGCTCACCAAGTTCCACGGGAGAGACCCAGTACTTC	CASSPSSTGETQYF
TRBV11-2	TRBD1	-	TRBJ2-5	TGTGCCAGCAGCCCGGGGACAGCCCAAGAGACCCAGTACTTC	CASSPGTAQETQYF
TRBV19	TRBD2	-	TRBJ2-1	TGTGCCAGTAGTATAGATACTAGCGGGGGAATAAACAATGAGCAGTTCTTC	CASSIDTSGGINNEQFF
TRBV19	-	-	TRBJ2-1	TGTGCCAGTAGTATAGACAGGGCCGGCCATGAGCAGTTCTTC	CASSIDRAGHEQFF
TRBV4-3	TRBD2	-	TRBJ2-2	TGCGCCAGCAGCCAAGAGCGGGGGGCGAACACCGGGGAGCTGTTTTTT	CASSQERGANTGELFF
TRBV5-6	TRBD2	-	TRBJ2-5	TGTGCCAGCAGCTTGGAGCTAGCGGGGCGGGAGACCCAGTACTTC	CASSLELAGRETQYF
TRBV5-1	-	-	TRBJ2-3	TGCGCCAGCAGCTTGGCGGTGGGCACAGATACGCAGTATTTT	CASSLAVGTDTQYF
TRBV19	TRBD1	-	TRBJ1-5	TGTGCCAGTAGTGACCTTGGACAGGTTTATAGCAATCAGCCCCAGCATTTT	CASSDLGQVYSNQPQHF
TRBV6-1	TRBD1	-	TRBJ2-7	TGTGCCAGCAGTGAAAGGGGTGGCAGGGGGCGATCGAACGAGCAGTACTTT	CASSERGGRGRSNEQYF
TRBV6-5	-	-	TRBJ1-1	TGTGCCAGCAGCCTAGGGGGGGCCTTAGCTGAAGCTTTCTTT	CASSLGGALAEAFF
TRBV9	TRBD2	-	TRBJ2-1	TGTGCCAGCAGCGTAGGGGGACTAGCGGTTCATGAGCAGTTCTTC	CASSVGGLAVHEQFF
TRBV29-1	TRBD2	-	TRBJ2-7	TGCAGCGTTGGGGTATTAGCGGGGGGGAGCAACGAGCAGTACTTC	CSVGVLAGGSNEQYF
TRBV5-5	-	-	TRBJ2-2	TGTGCCAGCAGCTTCTGGAACACCGGGGAGCTGTTTTTT	CASSFWNTGELFF
TRBV19	TRBD2	few	TRBJ2-3	TGTGCCAGTAGCTTACTAGCGGGAGCTAGCACAGATACGCAGTATTTT	CASSLLAGASTDTQYF
TRBV27	TRBD1	-	TRBJ1-2	TGTGCCAGCAGTCCCTGGACAGGGTACTATGGCTACACCTTC	CASSPWTGYYGYTF
TRBV5-4	TRBD2	-	TRBJ2-7	TGTGCCAGCAGCCGTAGCGGGTCCCCCTCCTACGAGCAGTACTTC	CASSRSGSPSYEQYF
TRBV5-1	TRBD1	-	TRBJ2-1	TGCGCCAGCAGCTCGCGACAGGGGTACAATGAGCAGTTCTTC	CASSSRQGYNEQFF
TRBV5-4	-	few	TRBJ1-1	TGTGCCAGCAGCCGGGGGGAACCGGTGAACACTGAAGCTTTCTTT	CASSRGEPVNTEAFF
TRBV6-5	-	-	TRBJ1-3	TGTGCCAGCGGGAGATCAGCGGGAGGAAACACCATATATTTT	CASGRSAGGNTIYF
TRBV3-1/TRBV3-2	-	once	TRBJ1-3	TGTGCCAGCAGCCAAGAGCTAGGGACACGAGGAAACACCATATATTTT	CASSQELGTRGNTIYF
TRBV5-4	TRBD1	-	TRBJ1-2	TGTGCCAGCAGCTTTGGCGGGGACAGCGGTAACTATGGCTACACCTTC	CASSFGGDSGNYGYTF
TRBV19	-	-	TRBJ1-5	TGTGCCAGTAGTTTCACAGGCAATCAGCCCCAGCATTTT	CASSFTGNQPQHF
TRBV5-1	TRBD1	few	TRBJ2-1	TGCGCCAGCAGCAGGGACAGCTCCTACAATGAGCAGTTCTTC	CASSRDSSYNEQFF
TRBV14	-	-	TRBJ2-5	TGTGCCAGCAGCCCATTGGGTAGCCGCCAGGAGACCCAGTACTTC	CASSPLGSRQETQYF
TRBV6-5	TRBD1	-	TRBJ2-1	TGTGCCAGCAGTTTCAAAACAGGGGGCAATGAGCAGTTCTTC	CASSFKTGGNEQFF
TRBV27	-	-	TRBJ1-2	TGTGCCAGCAGCGCAACCGCAGGGGGCTACACCTTC	CASSATAGGYTF
TRBV14	-	few	TRBJ1-1	TGTGCCAGCAGACAGTCCATGAACACTGAAGCTTTCTTT	CASRQSMNTEAFF
TRBV3-1/TRBV3-2	TRBD2	-	TRBJ2-1	TGTGCCAGCAGCCAAGATTACCCGGGGCGGGGGGGCCCGCGGTTCTTC	CASSQDYPGRGGPRFF
TRBV9	TRBD1	-	TRBJ1-2	TGTGCCAGCACCGATACGGGACAGGCCCGACGAGGACAGGATGGCTACACCTTC	CASTDTGQARRGQDGYTF
TRBV19	-	-	TRBJ1-2	TGTGCCAGTAGTATAGATTTCGGGGGAACCTATGGCTACACCTTC	CASSIDFGGTYGYTF
TRBV11-3	TRBD1	-	TRBJ2-3	TGTGCCAGCAGCTCGGGTGGGACAGACGGCACAGATACGCAGTATTTT	CASSSGGTDGTDTQYF
TRBV29-1	-	-	TRBJ2-7	TGCAGCGTTCTAGGACAACTCTACGAGCAGTACTTC	CSVLGQLYEQYF
TRBV27	-	-	TRBJ1-4	TGTGCCAGCAGCGTATCAGCAACTAATGAAAAACTGTTTTTT	CASSVSATNEKLFF
TRBV27	TRBD1	-	TRBJ1-6	TGTGCCAGCAGTTTTGGCCGGGACAGGGGCTCCTATAATTCACCCCTCCACTTT	CASSFGRDRGSYNSPLHF
TRBV5-6	-	-	TRBJ2-2	TGTGCCAGCAGTACACGGCACCGGGACACCGGGGAGCTGTTTTTT	CASSTRHRDTGELFF
TRBV3-1/TRBV3-2	-	-	TRBJ2-1	TGTGCCAGCAGGTACACCGGGATACACTCCTACAATGAGCAGTTCTTC	CASRYTGIHSYNEQFF
TRBV19	-	once	TRBJ1-2	TGTGCCAGTAGTATAGCGGGGGGCGCAGGCTATGGCTACACCTTC	CASSIAGGAGYGYTF
TRBV6-6	-	-	TRBJ1-2	TGTGCCAGTTTTTCCGGGTTCAACTATGGCTACACCTTC	CASFSGFNYGYTF
TRBV7-8	-	-	TRBJ2-5	TGTGCCAGCAGCTATATTACAGGGTCCAAAGAGACCCAGTACTTC	CASSYITGSKETQYF
TRBV7-8	-	few	TRBJ1-5	TGTGCCAGCAGCCCTGGGACTTTTCGAGATCAGCCCCAGCATTTT	CASSPGTFRDQPQHF
TRBV19	TRBD1	-	TRBJ1-2	TGTGCCAGTAGGAGCAAAAGGGGCCAGGGGGCTTGGAGCTATGGCTACACCTTC	CASRSKRGQGAWSYGYTF